This TCR beta chain appears in the sequencing data of a study of T cells in Graves' hyperthyroidism and ophthalmopathy. General study results and limits: Among clonotypes expanded in thyroid above 0.001, most were also found in blood.

Notes on this clonotype: Its antigen is as yet unknown.

Trimming removed 5 bases from V and 5 bases from J; junction bases left unmatched: 10. This CDR3 spans 15 amino acids. The CDR3 regions of TCR beta were amplified from RNA transcripts. A set of HTBI primers served as the primers for a first-round RT-PCR of the TCR CDR3. TCRdb reprocessed the multiplex PCR reads with MiXCR, giving one entry per CDR3 protein. The sample lists roughly 570,000 distinct CDR3 sequences, about half seen once, with under 20% in the top ten. This TCR was sampled from an adult woman with Graves' disease, either hyperthyroidism or ophthalmopathy (not recorded which). The rearrangement links TRBV5-3 to TRBJ2-7; 10 bases line up with TRBD1. TRBV5-3 is an ORF for which the function is uncertain. Source material: peripheral blood or thyroid tissue (not recorded which). The CDR3 sequence: CARSPVDRGPHEQYF. CDR3 DNA: TGTGCCAGAAGTCCGGTCGACAGGGGGCCCCACGAGCAGTACTTC.